This T cell receptor beta chain was obtained from a study of blood T cell repertoires in COVID-19. CDR3 length: 18 amino acids. Unmatched junction bases numbered 13, after V lost 6 bases and J lost 5 bases. Germline CDR1 is SGHDT and CDR2 is YYEEEE. Profiling relied on immunoSEQ multiplex PCR, and the TCRdb table lists in-frame clones only, not all of them. The sample shows 100,000 to 150,000 clones, roughly four fifths of them seen only once. The clonotype originates from a woman aged 45 to 65 with acute or convalescent COVID-19. The rearrangement uses TRBV5-6 and TRBJ2-2; 13 bases fit TRBD2. The sequenced material came from peripheral blood. CDR3 coding DNA: TGTGCCAGCATCTCCGGGACTAGCGGGGATTATTATACCGGGGAGCTGTTTTTT. As protein: CASISGTSGDYYTGELFF.